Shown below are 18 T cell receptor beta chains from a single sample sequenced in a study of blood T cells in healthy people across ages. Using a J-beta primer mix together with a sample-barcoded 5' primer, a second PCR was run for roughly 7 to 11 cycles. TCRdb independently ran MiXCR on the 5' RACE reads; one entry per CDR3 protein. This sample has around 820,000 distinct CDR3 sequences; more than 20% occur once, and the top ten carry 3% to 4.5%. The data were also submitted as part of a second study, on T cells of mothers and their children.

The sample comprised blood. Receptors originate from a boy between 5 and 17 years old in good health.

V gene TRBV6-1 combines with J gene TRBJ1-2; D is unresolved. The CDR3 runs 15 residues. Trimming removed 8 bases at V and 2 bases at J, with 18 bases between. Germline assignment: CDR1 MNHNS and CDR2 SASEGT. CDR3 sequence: CASRMAQAINYGYTF. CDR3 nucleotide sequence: TGTGCCAGCCGGATGGCTCAAGCTATCAACTATGGCTACACCTTC.

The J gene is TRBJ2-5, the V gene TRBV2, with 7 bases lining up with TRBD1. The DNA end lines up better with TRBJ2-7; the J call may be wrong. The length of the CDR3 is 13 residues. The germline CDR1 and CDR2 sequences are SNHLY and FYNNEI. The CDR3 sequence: CATSGQLSYEQYF. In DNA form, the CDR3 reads TGTGCCACCTCGGGACAGCTATCCTACGAGCAGTACTTC.

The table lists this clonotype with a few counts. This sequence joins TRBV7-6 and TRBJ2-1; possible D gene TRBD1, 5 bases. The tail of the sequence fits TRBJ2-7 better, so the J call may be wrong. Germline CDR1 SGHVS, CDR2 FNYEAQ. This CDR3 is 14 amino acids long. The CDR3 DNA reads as TGTGCCAGCAGCTCACAGGTCGCAGGGTACGAGCAGTACTTC. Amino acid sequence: CASSSQVAGYEQYF.

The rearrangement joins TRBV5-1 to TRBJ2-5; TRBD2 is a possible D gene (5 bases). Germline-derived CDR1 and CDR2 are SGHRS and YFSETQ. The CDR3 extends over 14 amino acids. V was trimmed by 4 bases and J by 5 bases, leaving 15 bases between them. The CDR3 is CASSTGDGGETQYF. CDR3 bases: TGCGCCAGCAGCACTGGGGATGGCGGGGAGACCCAGTACTTC.

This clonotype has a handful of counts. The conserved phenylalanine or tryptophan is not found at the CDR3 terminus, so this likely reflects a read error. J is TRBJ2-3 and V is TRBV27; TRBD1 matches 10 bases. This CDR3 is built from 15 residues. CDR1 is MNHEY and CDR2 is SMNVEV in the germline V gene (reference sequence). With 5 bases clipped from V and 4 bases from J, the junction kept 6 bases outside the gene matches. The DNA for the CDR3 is TGTGCCAGCAGTACCCGGGACAGGGGTTCAGATACGCAGTATCTT. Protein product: CASSTRDRGSDTQYL.

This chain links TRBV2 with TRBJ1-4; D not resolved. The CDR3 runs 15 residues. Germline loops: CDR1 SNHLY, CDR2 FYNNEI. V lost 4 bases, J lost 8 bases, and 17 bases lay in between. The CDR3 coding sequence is TGTGCCAGCAGTGTTCAGACGGCGGGCACCGAAAAACTGTTTTTT. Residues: CASSVQTAGTEKLFF.

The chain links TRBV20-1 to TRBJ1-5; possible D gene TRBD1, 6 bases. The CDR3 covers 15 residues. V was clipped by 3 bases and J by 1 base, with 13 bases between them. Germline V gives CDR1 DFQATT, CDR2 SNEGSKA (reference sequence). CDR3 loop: CSASPGRGSNQPQHF. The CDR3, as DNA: TGCAGTGCTAGCCCGGGGAGGGGGAGCAATCAGCCCCAGCATTTT.

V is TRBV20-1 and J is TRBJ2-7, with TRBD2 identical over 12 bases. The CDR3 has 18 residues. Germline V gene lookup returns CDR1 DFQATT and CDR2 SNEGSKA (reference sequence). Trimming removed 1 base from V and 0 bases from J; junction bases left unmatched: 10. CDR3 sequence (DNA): TGCAGTGCTAGAGGGTTGACTAGCGGGAGATGGGACTCCTACGAGCAGTACTTC. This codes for CSARGLTSGRWDSYEQYF.

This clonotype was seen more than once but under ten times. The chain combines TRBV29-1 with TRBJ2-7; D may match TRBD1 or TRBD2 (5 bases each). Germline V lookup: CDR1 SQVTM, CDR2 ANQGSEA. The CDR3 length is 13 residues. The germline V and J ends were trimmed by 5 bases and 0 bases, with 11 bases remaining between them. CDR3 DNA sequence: TGCAGCGTTACGGGGCTGGGCTCCTACGAGCAGTACTTC. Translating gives CSVTGLGSYEQYF.

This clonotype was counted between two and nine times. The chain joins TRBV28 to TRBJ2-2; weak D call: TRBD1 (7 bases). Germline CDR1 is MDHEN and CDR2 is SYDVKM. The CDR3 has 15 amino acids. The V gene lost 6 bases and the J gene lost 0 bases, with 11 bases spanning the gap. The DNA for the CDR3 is TGTGCCAGCAGCCAGGGGGGATCGAACACCGGGGAGCTGTTTTTT. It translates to CASSQGGSNTGELFF.

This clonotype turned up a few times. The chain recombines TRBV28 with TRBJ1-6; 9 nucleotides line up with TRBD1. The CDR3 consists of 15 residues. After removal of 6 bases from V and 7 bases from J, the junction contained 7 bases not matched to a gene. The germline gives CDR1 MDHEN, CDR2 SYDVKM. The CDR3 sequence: CASSRTGALNSPLHF. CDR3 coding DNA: TGTGCCAGCAGCCGGACAGGGGCCCTAAATTCACCCCTCCACTTT.

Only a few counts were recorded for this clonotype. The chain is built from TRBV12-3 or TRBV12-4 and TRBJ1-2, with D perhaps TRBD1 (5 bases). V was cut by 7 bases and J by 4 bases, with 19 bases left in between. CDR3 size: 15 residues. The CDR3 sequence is CASTERDPGRYGYTF. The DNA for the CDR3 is TGTGCCAGCACCGAACGGGACCCAGGACGCTATGGCTACACCTTC.

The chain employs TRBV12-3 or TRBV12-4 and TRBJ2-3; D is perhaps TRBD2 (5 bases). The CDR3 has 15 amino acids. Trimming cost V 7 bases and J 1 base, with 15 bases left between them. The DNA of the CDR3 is TGTGCCAGCATCCCTCTCGGGGATCGCACAGATACGCAGTATTTT. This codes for CASIPLGDRTDTQYF.

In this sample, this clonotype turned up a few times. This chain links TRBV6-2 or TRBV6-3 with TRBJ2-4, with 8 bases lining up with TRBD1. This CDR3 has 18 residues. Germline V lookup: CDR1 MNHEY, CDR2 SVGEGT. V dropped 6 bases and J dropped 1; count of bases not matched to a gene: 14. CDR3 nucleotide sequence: TGTGCCAGCAGCGACAGGGGCGCCGGAGCACGTGCCAAAAACATTCAGTACTTC. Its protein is CASSDRGAGARAKNIQYF.

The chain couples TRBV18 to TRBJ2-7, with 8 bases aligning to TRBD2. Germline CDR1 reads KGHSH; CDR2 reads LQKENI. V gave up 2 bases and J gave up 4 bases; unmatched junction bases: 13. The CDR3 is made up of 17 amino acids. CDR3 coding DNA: TGTGCCAGCTCACCAGGCGGAGGATTAGCGGGAAAGTACGAGCAGTACTTC. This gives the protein CASSPGGGLAGKYEQYF.

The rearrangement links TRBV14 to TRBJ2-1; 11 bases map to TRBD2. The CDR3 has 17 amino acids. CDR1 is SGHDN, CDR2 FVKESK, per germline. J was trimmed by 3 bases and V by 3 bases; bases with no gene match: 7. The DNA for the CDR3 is TGTGCCAGCAGCCATATCAGACTAGCGGGGCTCTACAATGAGCAGTTCTTC. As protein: CASSHIRLAGLYNEQFF.

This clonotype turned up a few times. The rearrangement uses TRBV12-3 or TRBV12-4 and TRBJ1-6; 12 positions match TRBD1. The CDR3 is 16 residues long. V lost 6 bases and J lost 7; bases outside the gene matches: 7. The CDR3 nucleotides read TGTGCCAGCAGACCCGGGACAGGGGGCTCGAATTCACCCCTCCACTTT. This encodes CASRPGTGGSNSPLHF.

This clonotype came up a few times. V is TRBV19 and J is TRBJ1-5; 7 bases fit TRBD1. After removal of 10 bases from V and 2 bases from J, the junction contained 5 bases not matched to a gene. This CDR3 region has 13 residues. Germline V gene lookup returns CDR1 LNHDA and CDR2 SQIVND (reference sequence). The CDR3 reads CATGDRGNQPQHF. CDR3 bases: TGTGCCACAGGCGACAGGGGCAATCAGCCCCAGCATTTT.